This TCR beta chain was observed in a study of post-analysis software for immune sequencing data (dated by TCRdb to between 2014 and 2017). The study in broad terms: Relapsing-remitting, secondary progressive and progressive-relapsing multiple sclerosis were recorded as disease courses, and subtype annotation was lacking for some patients. The multiple sclerosis patient repertoires were compared with 11 previously published healthy control repertoires from donors aged roughly 6 to 27 years. A subset of samples was prepared in parallel using single-end sample barcoding, then pooled and co-amplified after Illumina adapter ligation.

TCR beta repertoires were profiled from peripheral blood of about a dozen young patients with multiple sclerosis to demonstrate the VDJtools post-analysis software. The patients with multiple sclerosis were children and adolescents between about 6 and 16 years of age. Taken from cysteine to phenylalanine, the CDR3 has 12 residues. The read is trimmed to its CDR3 DNA, 36 bases read in frame from base 1. A distance of 7 bases separates the germline ends of V and J, which lose 2 bases and 6 bases respectively. The germline V gene encodes CDR1 SNHLY and CDR2 FYNNEI. Findings and caveats that apply to the study as a whole: The multiple sclerosis patient group was slightly younger than the control group. Direct clustering with F measure showed strong co-clustering of samples prepared in the same batch, prompting a batch-effect correction. Patients showed significantly higher frequencies than controls for a handful of TRBV segments, among them TRBV5-6, TRBV5-1 and TRBV20-1. Significantly lower normalized Chao1 diversity was found in multiple sclerosis patients than in controls, suggesting substantial peripheral T-cell clonal expansion.

Libraries were prepared through PCR. The run used an Illumina HiSeq 2500. Unique molecular identifiers were incorporated into TCR beta cDNA libraries to reduce PCR and sequencing biases. Approximately 500,000 cDNA molecules were obtained for every 1 to 10 million input T cells, so each molecule roughly corresponded to one T cell. The patient libraries were prepared and sequenced using the same protocol as the earlier healthy control dataset. Within a given batch, samples were prepared together, multiplexed and sequenced on the same HiSeq lane. The authors processed their data as follows. Raw barcoded reads were processed with MIGEC, discarding single-read molecular identifier groups before consensus assembly and CDR3 extraction. Clonotype tables were post-analysed with VDJtools, and diversity was normalized by down-sampling all datasets to the smallest sample size. To correct batch-related cross-sample contamination, repertoire overlap clustering matched CDR3 amino acid sequences but not nucleotide sequences. TCRdb cleaned the public reads at Q25 with fastp, built clones with MiXCR and kept in-frame beta chains. Rows matching on CDR3 protein sequence are summarized as one entry with the most common DNA and genes. Here the V and J calls rest on TCRdb's processing, not on the authors' analysis. The sample contains around 500,000 distinct CDR3 sequences, under 40% of them found a single time. Of the sample, around 6% falls within the top ten clones.

This clonotype appeared a few times. Its antigen remains unidentified. No per-base quality is available; no much larger clone lies one base away. This clonotype was sampled from a girl younger than 18 with multiple sclerosis. Sequenced sample: blood. The chain links TRBV2 with TRBJ1-2, with the D gene uncertain. The CDR3 loop reads CASSERRDGYTF. The nucleotide sequence is given as TGTGCCAGCAGTGAACGTAGAGATGGCTACACCTTC.